The rows below give T cell receptor beta chains drawn from one sample of a study of cytomegalovirus exposure and HLA in healthy donors. Sequencing used immunoSEQ multiplex PCR; TCRdb keeps in-frame clones, though not all of them. Altogether about 150,000 clones are present, 80% to 95% being singletons, with the ten largest covering 0.6% to 0.8%. The sequencing sample was made of PBMCs. All receptors come from a man aged 18 to 35 in good health and CMV-seronegative. Both conserved end residues are part of each CDR3. Fields, in order: CDR3 DNA, CDR3 protein, J gene, CDR3 length, D gene, V gene. A D gene is named only where the DNA matches it firmly.

cdr3_nt: TGTGCCAGCAGCTTAGGTTGGGAGGAAAAACTGTTTTTT; cdr3_aa: CASSLGWEEKLFF; j_call: TRBJ1-4; cdr3_length: 13; d_call: -; v_call: TRBV7-2
cdr3_nt: TGTGCCAGCAGCTACGGACAGGGATCCTACGAGCAGTACTTC; cdr3_aa: CASSYGQGSYEQYF; j_call: TRBJ2-7; cdr3_length: 14; d_call: TRBD1; v_call: TRBV11-2
cdr3_nt: TGCGCCAGCAGCCAAACGAGGGGGCTAGGAGCTTTCTTT; cdr3_aa: CASSQTRGLGAFF; j_call: TRBJ1-1; cdr3_length: 13; d_call: TRBD1; v_call: TRBV4-3
cdr3_nt: TGCGCCAGCAGCCTAGGACAGGGAGGTCAGGAGACCCAGTACTTC; cdr3_aa: CASSLGQGGQETQYF; j_call: TRBJ2-5; cdr3_length: 15; d_call: TRBD1; v_call: TRBV4-1
cdr3_nt: TGCGCCAGCAATAGCAGGGTTCACCCCTCCTACAATGAGCAGTTCTTC; cdr3_aa: CASNSRVHPSYNEQFF; j_call: TRBJ2-1; cdr3_length: 16; d_call: -; v_call: TRBV23-1
cdr3_nt: TGCGCCAGCAGTGACAGGTCGTACGAGCAGTACTTC; cdr3_aa: CASSDRSYEQYF; j_call: TRBJ2-7; cdr3_length: 12; d_call: -; v_call: TRBV10-2
cdr3_nt: TGTGCCAGCAGTCTTAAGGGACAGCCCGACCAAGAGACCCAGTACTTC; cdr3_aa: CASSLKGQPDQETQYF; j_call: TRBJ2-5; cdr3_length: 16; d_call: TRBD1; v_call: TRBV5-6
cdr3_nt: TGTGCCAGTAGACCGGGACAGGGTACGAACACTGAAGCTTTCTTT; cdr3_aa: CASRPGQGTNTEAFF; j_call: TRBJ1-1; cdr3_length: 15; d_call: TRBD1; v_call: TRBV19
cdr3_nt: TGTGCCAGCAGCGGCAGCCAGCTAGACTACAATGAGCAGTTCTTC; cdr3_aa: CASSGSQLDYNEQFF; j_call: TRBJ2-1; cdr3_length: 15; d_call: -; v_call: TRBV9
cdr3_nt: TGTGCCAGCAGCTTGGGCTTCAGGGGGCGGGTTGAGACCCAGTACTTC; cdr3_aa: CASSLGFRGRVETQYF; j_call: TRBJ2-5; cdr3_length: 16; d_call: TRBD1; v_call: TRBV5-4
cdr3_nt: TGCGCCAGCAGTGAGCTTCATGGCTACACCTTC; cdr3_aa: CASSELHGYTF; j_call: TRBJ1-2; cdr3_length: 11; d_call: -; v_call: TRBV10-2
cdr3_nt: TGTGCCAGCAGTCCAGAATACAATGAGCAGTTCTTC; cdr3_aa: CASSPEYNEQFF; j_call: TRBJ2-1; cdr3_length: 12; d_call: -; v_call: TRBV2
cdr3_nt: TGTGCCAGCAGCATGGGACAGGGAAACACCATATATTTT; cdr3_aa: CASSMGQGNTIYF; j_call: TRBJ1-3; cdr3_length: 13; d_call: TRBD1; v_call: TRBV6-5
cdr3_nt: TGTGCCAGCAGCCGCACGGTGGGGGGAGAGGGGGCTTTCTTT; cdr3_aa: CASSRTVGGEGAFF; j_call: TRBJ1-1; cdr3_length: 14; d_call: -; v_call: TRBV7-2
cdr3_nt: TGTGCCAGTAGTGCCCTGGGCAGGGGACCCTACAATGAGCAGTTCTTC; cdr3_aa: CASSALGRGPYNEQFF; j_call: TRBJ2-1; cdr3_length: 16; d_call: -; v_call: TRBV19
cdr3_nt: TGTGCCAGTAGTTCCAGGACCGTGAATGCGGGTGAAAAACTGTTTTTT; cdr3_aa: CASSSRTVNAGEKLFF; j_call: TRBJ1-4; cdr3_length: 16; d_call: -; v_call: TRBV19
cdr3_nt: TGTGCCAGCACGATGGGTCCTAGTAGGACAGATACGCAGTATTTT; cdr3_aa: CASTMGPSRTDTQYF; j_call: TRBJ2-3; cdr3_length: 15; d_call: -; v_call: TRBV9
cdr3_nt: TGCGCCAGCAGCCAAGGAACGGGTGGAACAGATACGCAGTATTTT; cdr3_aa: CASSQGTGGTDTQYF; j_call: TRBJ2-3; cdr3_length: 15; d_call: -; v_call: TRBV4-3
cdr3_nt: TGTGCCAGCAGTCTGCCCGCGGGGTTGAACAATGAGCAGTTCTTC; cdr3_aa: CASSLPAGLNNEQFF; j_call: TRBJ2-1; cdr3_length: 15; d_call: -; v_call: TRBV7-2
cdr3_nt: TGCAGCGTTGGTCTGCAGGCTAAGGGGTATGGCTACACCTTC; cdr3_aa: CSVGLQAKGYGYTF; j_call: TRBJ1-2; cdr3_length: 14; d_call: -; v_call: TRBV29-1
cdr3_nt: TGTGCCAGCAGTTTTACGGGAGTGGGAGATACGCAGTATTTT; cdr3_aa: CASSFTGVGDTQYF; j_call: TRBJ2-3; cdr3_length: 14; d_call: -; v_call: TRBV27
cdr3_nt: TGCGCCAGCAGGGACCCAGGGTCCAGTGAAAAACTGTTTTTT; cdr3_aa: CASRDPGSSEKLFF; j_call: TRBJ1-4; cdr3_length: 14; d_call: -; v_call: TRBV4-1
cdr3_nt: TGTGCCAGCAGTTTTGCGGGGTACACAGATACGCAGTATTTT; cdr3_aa: CASSFAGYTDTQYF; j_call: TRBJ2-3; cdr3_length: 14; d_call: -; v_call: TRBV27
cdr3_nt: TGTGCCAGCGCGCCGACCGGGACAGGGATCTACGAGCAGTACTTC; cdr3_aa: CASAPTGTGIYEQYF; j_call: TRBJ2-7; cdr3_length: 15; d_call: TRBD1; v_call: TRBV13